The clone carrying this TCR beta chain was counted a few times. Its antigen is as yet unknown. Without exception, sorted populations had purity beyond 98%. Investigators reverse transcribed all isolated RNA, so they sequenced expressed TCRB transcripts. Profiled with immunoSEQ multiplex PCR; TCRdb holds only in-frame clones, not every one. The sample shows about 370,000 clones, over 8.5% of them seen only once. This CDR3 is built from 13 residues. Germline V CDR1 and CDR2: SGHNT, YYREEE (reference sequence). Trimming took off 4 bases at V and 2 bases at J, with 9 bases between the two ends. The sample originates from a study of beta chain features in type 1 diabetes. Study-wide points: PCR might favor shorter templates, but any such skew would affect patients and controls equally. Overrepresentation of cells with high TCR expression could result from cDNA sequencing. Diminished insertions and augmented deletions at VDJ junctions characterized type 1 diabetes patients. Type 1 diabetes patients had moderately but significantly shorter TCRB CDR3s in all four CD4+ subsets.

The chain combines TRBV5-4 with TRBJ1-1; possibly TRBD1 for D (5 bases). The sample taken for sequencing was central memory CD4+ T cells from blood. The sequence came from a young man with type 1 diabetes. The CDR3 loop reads CASSRDRNTEAFF. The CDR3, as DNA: TGTGCCAGCAGCCGGGACCGCAACACTGAAGCTTTCTTT. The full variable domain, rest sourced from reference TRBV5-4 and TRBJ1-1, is ETGVTQSPTHLIKTRGQQVTLRCSSQSGHNTVSWYQQALGQGPQFIFQYYREEENGRGNFPPRFSGLQFPNYSSELNVNALELDDSALYLCASSRDRNTEAFFGQGTRLTVV.